These T cell receptor beta chains were read from a single sample in a study of response to subunit inactivated influenza vaccine. TCRdb passed the RT-PCR reads through MiXCR, listing each CDR3 protein once. The sample lists around 530,000 distinct CDR3 sequences; about 11% were seen once. The sample here was PBMCs from blood, taken on the day of vaccination. The receptors come from a man aged 45-65 years who received an inactivated influenza vaccine. Each CDR3 is given with its conserved first and last residue. D genes are given only for firm matches. Only part of the rows carry a size: once, few, many, or a class if the clone is expanded.

TGTGCCAGCAGCCCACTAAGCGGGGCGGCCGGGGAGCTGTTTTTT,CASSPLSGAAGELFF,TRBV11-2,TRBD2,many,TRBJ2-2
TGTGCCTGGAGTAGGGGCGAATTTGGCAGCGAGCAGTACTTC,CAWSRGEFGSEQYF,TRBV30,NA,NA,TRBJ2-7
TGCGCCAGCAGCCAAGATTACAGGCCTGGAGGGGCCAACGTCCTGACTTTC,CASSQDYRPGGANVLTF,TRBV4-3,NA,many,TRBJ2-6
TGTGCCAGCAGTTACTCGATAGGACTAGCGGGAGCCGCGGGAGCCCTCAATGAGCAGTTCTTC,CASSYSIGLAGAAGALNEQFF,TRBV6-2/TRBV6-3,TRBD2,many,TRBJ2-1
TGCAGTGCAACACTACGCGATAACACCGGGGAGCTGTTTTTT,CSATLRDNTGELFF,TRBV20-1,NA,NA,TRBJ2-2
TGCGCCAGCAGCTCCCTTAGCGGGAGGGCCGGGAATGAGCAGTTCTTC,CASSSLSGRAGNEQFF,TRBV5-1,TRBD2,few,TRBJ2-1
TGTGCCAGCGCGCCGGGAACTAACTATGGCTACACCTTC,CASAPGTNYGYTF,TRBV5-6,NA,NA,TRBJ1-2
TGCGCCAGCAGCCAAGACCTGGTCGGGGAGCTGTTTTTT,CASSQDLVGELFF,TRBV4-3,NA,NA,TRBJ2-2
TGTGCCAGCAGTCCCTCGACGGGGGCGCGGGGCAATCAGCCCCAGCATTTT,CASSPSTGARGNQPQHF,TRBV28,NA,NA,TRBJ1-5
TGTGCCATCAGTGAGTCAGTAACAGACTTGCGCCCCTACGAGCAGTACTTC,CAISESVTDLRPYEQYF,TRBV10-3,NA,NA,TRBJ2-7
TGTGCCACCAGCAGACCGGGACGGTTCTATGGCTACACCTTC,CATSRPGRFYGYTF,TRBV15,NA,NA,TRBJ1-2
TGTGCCAGCAGCGCGACTAGCGGGCCAACACCAGCCTACGAGCAGTACTTC,CASSATSGPTPAYEQYF,TRBV9,TRBD2,few,TRBJ2-7
TGCAGCGTTGGGTTTCGAGAGACCCAGTACTTC,CSVGFRETQYF,TRBV29-1,NA,many,TRBJ2-5
TGTGCCATCACGCCCAGCAGTTCCTCTGGGGCCAACGTCCTGACTTTC,CAITPSSSSGANVLTF,TRBV7-9,NA,NA,TRBJ2-6
TGTGCCAGCAGTTTAGCCGTCACTAGATTACAAGAGACCCAGTACTTC,CASSLAVTRLQETQYF,TRBV12-3/TRBV12-4,NA,many,TRBJ2-5
TGCGCCAGCAGCCAAGACGGACAGGGAGGCAATCAGCCCCAGCATTTT,CASSQDGQGGNQPQHF,TRBV4-1,TRBD1,few,TRBJ1-5
TGCAGTGCTAGAGGGACGAGCAATGAGCAGTTCTTC,CSARGTSNEQFF,TRBV20-1,NA,few,TRBJ2-1
TGTGCCAGCAGGACAGGGCCGCTGGACACTGAAGCTTTCTTT,CASRTGPLDTEAFF,TRBV6-1,TRBD1,many,TRBJ1-1
TGTGCCATCAGAGCCTCGGGACCGACCCAAGAGACCCAGTACTTC,CAIRASGPTQETQYF,TRBV10-3,NA,few,TRBJ2-5
TGTGCCAGCAGTCTAACGAGTCGACAGGGAGACATTCAGTACTTC,CASSLTSRQGDIQYF,TRBV27,TRBD1,few,TRBJ2-4
TGTGCCAGCAGAGCGGGACAGGGAGCTTACGAGCAGTACTTC,CASRAGQGAYEQYF,TRBV6-1,TRBD1,many,TRBJ2-7
TGTGCCAGCAGTTTTATCTCTAGCGGAGGCTCCTACGAGCAGTACTTC,CASSFISSGGSYEQYF,TRBV27,TRBD2,many,TRBJ2-7
TGTGCCAGCAAAGGCCAGAACACTGAAGCTTTCTTT,CASKGQNTEAFF,TRBV7-9,NA,many,TRBJ1-1
TGTGCCAGCAGCGTCCATGCGGGGGACAGGGGTTACGAGCAGTACTTC,CASSVHAGDRGYEQYF,TRBV9,TRBD1,few,TRBJ2-7
TGTGCCAGCAGCAGGACCGGGACTAGCGGGAGCTATGAGCAGTTCTTC,CASSRTGTSGSYEQFF,TRBV7-2,TRBD2,many,TRBJ2-1
TGCGCCAGCAGCGCGTTCGACTCCTACAATGAGCAGTTCTTC,CASSAFDSYNEQFF,TRBV5-1,NA,NA,TRBJ2-1
TGTGCCAGCAGCGCCCAAACACGTTCCAATGAGCAGTTCTTC,CASSAQTRSNEQFF,TRBV7-9,NA,NA,TRBJ2-1
TGTGCCAGCAGGGTACAGGGACACGAGCAGTACTTC,CASRVQGHEQYF,TRBV28,NA,few,TRBJ2-7
TGCGCCAGCAGCCAGCCGCCGGGACGGCTTTATGGCTACACCTTC,CASSQPPGRLYGYTF,TRBV4-1,NA,NA,TRBJ1-2
TGTGCCAGCACCCCCCAGGGGCGCTTGACTGAAGCTTTCTTT,CASTPQGRLTEAFF,TRBV6-1,NA,once,TRBJ1-1
TGTGCCATCAGTGCGGGGACTAGTGGTAATGAGCAGTTCTTC,CAISAGTSGNEQFF,TRBV10-3,TRBD2,NA,TRBJ2-1
TGCGCCAGCAGCTTGGCTAGCGGGGGGGAGTACAATGAGCAGTTCTTC,CASSLASGGEYNEQFF,TRBV5-1,TRBD2,many,TRBJ2-1
TGTGCCACCAGTGATTTCTCCGGGACAGCCCAGGTGGTCTCCTACAATGAGCAGTTCTTC,CATSDFSGTAQVVSYNEQFF,TRBV24-1,TRBD1,many,TRBJ2-1